This T cell receptor beta chain was identified during a study of tumor-infiltrating lymphocytes in primary liver carcinoma. Looking at the study overall: Among the tumors, stages were T1-T3 N0M0 and sizes about 4 to 10 cm.

The CDR3 is 17 residues long. Germline CDR1 SGHNT, CDR2 YENEEA. Findings and caveats of the study: Tumor-adjacent and tumor-blood pairs displayed less overlap than did pairs of tumor regions.

From 20-30 mg of unsorted bulk tissue, DNA and RNA were co-extracted together. As to this clonotype: Its cognate antigen is unknown. At one of its ends the junction is not consistent with the germline gene, which may arise from a read error.

TCR beta cDNA was reverse-transcribed from roughly 0.45 ug of total RNA. The reaction used a constant-region primer and ProtoScript II reverse transcriptase. Sequencing libraries for TCR beta derived from three nested multiplex PCR rounds that used slightly modified ARM-PCR. Investigators reported that the first two PCR rounds, at 10 to 11 cycles each, used TRBV1-TRBV30 forward primers with a C-beta reverse primer. TCRdb re-called the multiplex PCR reads through MiXCR, storing one row per CDR3 protein. The repertoire holds about 99,000 distinct CDR3 sequences, with 69% as singletons. Source material: liver tumor tissue from sampling region 5. As to subset: tumor region T5, tumor centre. The chain joins TRBV11-3 to TRBJ2-3; a weak D match, TRBD2 (5 bases). The receptor's source is a woman aged 55-69 years with primary liver carcinoma and hepatitis B virus infection. CDR3: CASSQTQAAVGTDTQYF. As DNA, the CDR3 is TGCGCCAGCAGCCAGACCCAAGCGGCCGTTGGCACAGATACGCAGTATTTT.